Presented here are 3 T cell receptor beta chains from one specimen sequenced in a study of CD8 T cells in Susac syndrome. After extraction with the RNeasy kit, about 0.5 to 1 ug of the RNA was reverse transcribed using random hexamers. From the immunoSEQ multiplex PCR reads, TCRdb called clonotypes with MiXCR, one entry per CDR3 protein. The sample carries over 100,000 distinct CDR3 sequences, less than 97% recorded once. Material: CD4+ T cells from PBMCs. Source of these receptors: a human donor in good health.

The CDR3: CSASRQGHQPQHF. CDR3 coding DNA: TGCAGTGCTAGTAGGCAGGGCCATCAGCCCCAGCATTTT. This chain uses TRBV20-1 with TRBJ1-5; maybe TRBD1 (5 bases). V dropped 3 bases and J dropped 5 bases, with 11 bases sitting between them. Per germline, CDR1 DFQATT and CDR2 SNEGSKA (reference sequence). This CDR3 comprises 13 residues.

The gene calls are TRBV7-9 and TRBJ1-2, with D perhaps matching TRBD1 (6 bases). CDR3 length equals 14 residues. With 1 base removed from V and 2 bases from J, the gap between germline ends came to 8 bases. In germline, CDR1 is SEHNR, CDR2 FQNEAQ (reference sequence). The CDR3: CASSLGTENYGYTF. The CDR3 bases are TGTGCCAGCAGCTTAGGGACAGAGAACTATGGCTACACCTTC.

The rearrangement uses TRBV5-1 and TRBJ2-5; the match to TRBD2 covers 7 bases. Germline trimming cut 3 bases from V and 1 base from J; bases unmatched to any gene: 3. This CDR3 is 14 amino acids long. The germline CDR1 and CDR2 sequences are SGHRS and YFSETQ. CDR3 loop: CASSWGTTQETQYF. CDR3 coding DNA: TGCGCCAGCAGCTGGGGGACTACCCAAGAGACCCAGTACTTC.